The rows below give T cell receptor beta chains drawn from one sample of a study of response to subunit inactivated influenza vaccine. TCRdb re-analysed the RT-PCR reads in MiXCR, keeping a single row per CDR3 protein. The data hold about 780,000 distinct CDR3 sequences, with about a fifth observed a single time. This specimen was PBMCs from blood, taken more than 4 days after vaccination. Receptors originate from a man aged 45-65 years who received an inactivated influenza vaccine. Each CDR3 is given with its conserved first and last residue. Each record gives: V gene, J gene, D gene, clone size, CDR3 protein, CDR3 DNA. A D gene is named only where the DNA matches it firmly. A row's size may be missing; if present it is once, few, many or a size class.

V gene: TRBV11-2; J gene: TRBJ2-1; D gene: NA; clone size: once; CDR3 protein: CASSLAGRRDNEQFF; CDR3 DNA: TGTGCCAGCAGCTTAGCGGGCCGAAGGGACAATGAGCAGTTCTTC
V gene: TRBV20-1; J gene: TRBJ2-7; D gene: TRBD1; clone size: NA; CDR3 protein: CSARDPGTGGAYEQYF; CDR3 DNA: TGCAGTGCTAGAGATCCCGGGACAGGGGGAGCCTACGAGCAGTACTTC
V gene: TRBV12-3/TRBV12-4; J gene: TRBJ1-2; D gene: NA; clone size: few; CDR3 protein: CASSLEVYGYTF; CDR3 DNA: TGTGCCAGCAGTTTAGAGGTCTATGGCTACACCTTC
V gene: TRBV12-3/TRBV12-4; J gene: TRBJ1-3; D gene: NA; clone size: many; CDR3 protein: CASSSLLYRGSPNTIYF; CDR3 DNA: TGTGCCAGCAGTTCCCTCCTCTATCGGGGATCGCCAAACACCATATATTTT
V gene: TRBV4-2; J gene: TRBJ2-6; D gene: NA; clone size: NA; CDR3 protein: CASSRDKLNSGANVLTF; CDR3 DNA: TGTGCCAGCAGTAGGGACAAACTAAACTCTGGGGCCAACGTCCTGACTTTC
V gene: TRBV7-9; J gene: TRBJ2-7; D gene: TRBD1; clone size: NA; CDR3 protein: CASSAQGLGTEQYF; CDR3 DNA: TGTGCCAGCAGCGCACAGGGGCTGGGTACAGAGCAGTACTTC
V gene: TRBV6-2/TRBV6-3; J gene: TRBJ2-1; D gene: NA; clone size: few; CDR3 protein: CAIGWDEQFF; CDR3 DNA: TGTGCCATCGGGTGGGATGAGCAGTTCTTC
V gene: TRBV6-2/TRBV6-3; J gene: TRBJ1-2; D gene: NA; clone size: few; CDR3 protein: CASRDSYGYTF; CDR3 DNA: TGTGCCAGCAGGGACAGTTATGGCTACACCTTC
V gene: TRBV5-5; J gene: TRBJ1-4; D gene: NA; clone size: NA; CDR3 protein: CASSLVAGRGEKLFF; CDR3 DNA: TGTGCCAGCAGCTTGGTAGCAGGGAGAGGAGAAAAACTGTTTTTT
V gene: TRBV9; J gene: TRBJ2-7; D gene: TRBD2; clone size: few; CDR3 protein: CASSISGTSVTYEQYF; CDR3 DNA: TGTGCCAGCAGCATATCCGGGACTAGCGTTACCTACGAGCAGTACTTC
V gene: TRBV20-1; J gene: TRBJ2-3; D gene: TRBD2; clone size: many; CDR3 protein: CSASLAGGPGDTQYF; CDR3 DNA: TGCAGTGCTTCTCTAGCGGGGGGGCCGGGAGATACGCAGTATTTT
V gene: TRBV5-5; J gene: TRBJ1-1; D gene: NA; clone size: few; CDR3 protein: CASSPGPGEGNTEAFF; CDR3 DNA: TGTGCCAGCAGCCCTGGTCCGGGTGAGGGGAACACTGAAGCTTTCTTT
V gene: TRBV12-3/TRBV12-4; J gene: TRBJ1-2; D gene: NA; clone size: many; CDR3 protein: CATAPQFNYGYTF; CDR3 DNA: TGTGCCACAGCGCCTCAGTTTAACTATGGCTACACCTTC
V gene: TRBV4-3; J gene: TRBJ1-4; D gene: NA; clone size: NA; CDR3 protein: CASSQELVGEKLFF; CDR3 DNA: TGCGCCAGCAGCCAAGAACTGGTTGGCGAAAAACTGTTTTTT
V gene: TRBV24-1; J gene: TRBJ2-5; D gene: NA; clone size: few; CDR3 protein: CATSDWGRETQYF; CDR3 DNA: TGTGCCACCAGTGATTGGGGCAGAGAGACCCAGTACTTC
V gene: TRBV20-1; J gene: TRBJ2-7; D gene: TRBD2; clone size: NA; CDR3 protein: CSARPLTSEYEQYF; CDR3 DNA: TGCAGTGCTAGACCCCTGACTAGCGAATACGAGCAGTACTTC
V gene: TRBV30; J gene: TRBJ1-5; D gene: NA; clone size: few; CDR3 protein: CAWSPSLGGNQPQHF; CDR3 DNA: TGTGCCTGGAGTCCTTCCTTAGGAGGTAATCAGCCCCAGCATTTT
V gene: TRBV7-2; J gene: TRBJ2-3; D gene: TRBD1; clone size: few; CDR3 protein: CASSPDRALTDTQYF; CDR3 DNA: TGTGCCAGCAGCCCGGACAGGGCATTAACAGATACGCAGTATTTT
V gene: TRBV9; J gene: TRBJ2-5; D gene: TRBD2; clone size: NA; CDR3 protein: CASSEGVWASGFQETQYF; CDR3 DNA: TGTGCCAGCAGCGAGGGTGTGTGGGCTAGCGGGTTCCAAGAGACCCAGTACTTC
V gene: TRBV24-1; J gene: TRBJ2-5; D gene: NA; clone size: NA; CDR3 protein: CATSPDSQETQYF; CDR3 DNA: TGTGCCACCAGCCCAGACTCCCAAGAGACCCAGTACTTC
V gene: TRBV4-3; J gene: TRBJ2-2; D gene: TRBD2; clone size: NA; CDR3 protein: CASSHWTSGGVNTGELFF; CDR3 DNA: TGCGCCAGCAGCCACTGGACTAGCGGGGGTGTCAACACCGGGGAGCTGTTTTTT
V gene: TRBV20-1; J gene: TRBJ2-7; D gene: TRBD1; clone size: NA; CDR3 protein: CSAGFGTGNYEQYF; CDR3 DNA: TGCAGTGCTGGCTTTGGGACAGGGAACTACGAGCAGTACTTC
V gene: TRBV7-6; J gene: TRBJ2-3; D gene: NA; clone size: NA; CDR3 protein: CASSFDHPVADTQYF; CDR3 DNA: TGTGCCAGCAGCTTCGACCACCCAGTGGCAGATACGCAGTATTTT
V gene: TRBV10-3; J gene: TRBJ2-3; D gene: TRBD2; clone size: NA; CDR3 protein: CAISESSGGGADTQYF; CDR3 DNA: TGTGCCATCAGTGAGTCTAGCGGGGGAGGAGCAGATACGCAGTATTTT
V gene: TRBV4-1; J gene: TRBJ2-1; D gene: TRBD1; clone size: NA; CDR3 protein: CASSQPRQGTGEQFF; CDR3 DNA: TGCGCCAGCAGCCAACCGAGACAGGGGACGGGCGAGCAGTTCTTC
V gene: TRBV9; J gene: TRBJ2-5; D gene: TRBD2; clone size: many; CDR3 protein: CASSVMAGGYQETQYF; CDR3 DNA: TGTGCCAGCAGCGTAATGGCGGGAGGGTACCAAGAGACCCAGTACTTC